What follows are 15 T cell receptor beta chains derived from one specimen sequenced in a study of T cell responses to AZD1222 COVID-19 vaccine. Measured with immunoSEQ multiplex PCR; TCRdb has only the in-frame clones, and not every one. The sample yields about 150,000 clones, approximately 92% seen once. Sequenced here: peripheral blood, sampled on day 0 of AZD1222 vaccination. These receptors all come from an adult in good health.

This chain links TRBV18 with TRBJ1-5; D might be TRBD1 (5 bases). Trimming stripped 5 bases from V and 0 bases from J, with 14 bases between. This CDR3 contains 16 residues. Germline assignment: CDR1 KGHSH and CDR2 LQKENI. The CDR3 region has the DNA TGTGCCAGCTCAATCCAGGGAGGGTATAGCAATCAGCCCCAGCATTTT. Amino acids: CASSIQGGYSNQPQHF.

The V call is TRBV30, the J call TRBJ1-4, with no clear D. Germline V gene lookup returns CDR1 GTSNPN and CDR2 SVGIG (reference sequence). This CDR3 region has 14 residues. V was pared by 0 bases and J by 5 bases, with 10 bases between. CDR3 DNA: TGTGCCTGGAGTGTAACGGGCCTAAATGAAAAACTGTTTTTT. Its protein is CAWSVTGLNEKLFF.

The chain has TRBV3-1 (or the pseudogene TRBV3-2) and TRBJ1-2, with a possible D match to TRBD1 (6 bases). CDR1 is LGHDT, CDR2 YNNKEL, per germline (reference sequence). CDR3 size: 15 residues. V was cut by 0 bases and J by 4 bases, with 12 bases left in between. The CDR3 loop reads CASSQDWQGSYGYTF. CDR3 nucleotide sequence: TGTGCCAGCAGCCAAGATTGGCAGGGGAGCTATGGCTACACCTTC.

This chain joins TRBV4-1 and TRBJ2-5; no definite D call. CDR3 length: 13 residues. Germline-derived CDR1 and CDR2 are MGHRA and YSYEKL. Trimming took off 1 base at V and 1 base at J, with 4 bases between the two ends. DNA of the CDR3: TGCGCCAGCAGCCAAGCGACCCAAGAGACCCAGTACTTC. It translates to CASSQATQETQYF.

The J gene is TRBJ1-2, the V gene TRBV19; 8 bases line up with TRBD1. The CDR3 runs to 13 residues. J lost 4 bases, V lost 5 bases, and 3 bases had no gene match. Germline V gene data show CDR1 as LNHDA and CDR2 as SQIVND (reference sequence). The CDR3: CASSGQGGYGYTF. The CDR3 DNA sequence: TGTGCCAGTAGTGGACAGGGAGGCTATGGCTACACCTTC.

The chain is built from TRBV4-1 and TRBJ1-2; 10 bases map to TRBD1. The germline V gene has CDR1 MGHRA and CDR2 YSYEKL. This CDR3 is built from 15 residues. V lost 3 bases, J lost 8 bases, and 9 bases stayed unmatched. This CDR3 is CASSQRSGTGDGYTF. The CDR3 DNA is TGCGCCAGCAGCCAGAGGTCCGGGACAGGGGACGGCTACACCTTC.

This clone was seen only a few times. The chain combines TRBV4-1 with TRBJ2-7; no reliable D call. This CDR3 is 14 amino acids long. Trimming took 3 bases from V and 3 from J, leaving 12 bases between them. Germline V lookup: CDR1 MGHRA, CDR2 YSYEKL. Here the CDR3 DNA reads TGCGCCAGCAGCCACATAGGGCGGAACTACGAGCAGTACTTC. Translation gives CASSHIGRNYEQYF.

This chain connects TRBV18 to TRBJ1-5; D unresolved. The CDR3 is made up of 15 amino acids. V was shortened by 3 bases and J by 0 bases, with 9 bases between the two germline ends. Germline loops: CDR1 KGHSH, CDR2 LQKENI. The CDR3 DNA reads TGTGCCAGCTCACCTTCAGCGGATAGCAATCAGCCCCAGCATTTT. It specifies CASSPSADSNQPQHF.

This rearrangement joins TRBV2 to TRBJ1-5, with no clear D. Germline CDR1 and CDR2: SNHLY and FYNNEI. The CDR3 extends over 14 amino acids. Trimming left V 7 bases short and J 2 bases short, with 12 bases between. Written as DNA, the CDR3 is TGTGCCAGCAACGGTGGGGAGGGCAATCAGCCCCAGCATTTT. This encodes CASNGGEGNQPQHF.

This clone was detected only once. The V and J genes are TRBV30 and TRBJ2-1; TRBD1 agrees at 9 bases. With 3 bases clipped from V and 8 bases from J, the junction kept 11 bases outside the gene matches. Germline V gives CDR1 GTSNPN, CDR2 SVGIG (reference sequence). The CDR3 has 15 amino acids. CDR3 coding DNA: TGTGCCTGGAGCCGTGGGACAGGGATATGGGATGAGCAGTTCTTC. Translation gives CAWSRGTGIWDEQFF.

The sample holds one count of this clone. The J gene is TRBJ2-3, the V gene TRBV7-2, with 11 bases aligning to TRBD2. J was trimmed by 3 bases and V by 4 bases; bases with no gene match: 3. The CDR3 length is 15 residues. Looked up from germline, CDR1 is SGHTA and CDR2 is FQGNSA. CDR3 in DNA: TGTGCCAGCAGCTCAACTAGCGGGGGAACAGATACGCAGTATTTT. This encodes CASSSTSGGTDTQYF.

In its sample, this clone was seen once. This rearrangement joins TRBV3-1 (or the pseudogene TRBV3-2) to TRBJ2-1; the D is unclear. From germline, CDR1 is LGHDT and CDR2 YNNKEL (reference sequence). Deletions cut 5 bases from V and 4 bases from J, with 21 bases between. The length of the CDR3 is 17 residues. CDR3 sequence reads: CASSANPMRFMYNEQFF. DNA of the CDR3: TGTGCCAGCAGCGCGAACCCCATGCGGTTCATGTACAATGAGCAGTTCTTC.

The J gene is TRBJ1-1, the V gene TRBV18; TRBD1 matches at 7 bases. The germline gives CDR1 KGHSH, CDR2 LQKENI. Trimming took 3 bases from V and 3 from J; bases not matched to a gene: 25. CDR3 size: 21 residues. CDR3 nucleotide sequence: TGTGCCAGCTCACCCAGTATTCGCCGAAGGGCAGGGGGATCGGTGGACACTGAAGCTTTCTTT. Translating gives CASSPSIRRRAGGSVDTEAFF.

This clone was seen more than once but under ten times. V gene TRBV6-6 combines with J gene TRBJ1-3, with no clear D. Germline CDR1 is MNHNY and CDR2 is SVGAGI (reference sequence). The CDR3 loop spans 15 amino acids. The germline V and J ends were trimmed by 0 bases and 4 bases, with 10 bases remaining between them. CDR3 protein: CASSYSQGLGNTIYF. DNA for the CDR3: TGTGCCAGCAGTTACTCGCAAGGACTCGGAAACACCATATATTTT.

The chain combines TRBV7-9 with TRBJ1-6; no firm D call. Trimming stripped 2 bases from V and 8 bases from J, with 13 bases between. The germline V gene encodes CDR1 SEHNR and CDR2 FQNEAQ (reference sequence). The CDR3 length is 15 residues. CDR3 residues: CASSLKGPFDSPLHF. For the CDR3, the DNA is TGTGCCAGCAGCTTAAAGGGCCCTTTTGATTCACCCCTCCACTTT.